The entry that follows covers one TCR beta chain sequence. Participants were aged about 18 to 95 years, lived in under 30 US areas, and enrolled virtually. The assay was immunoSEQ multiplex PCR, and TCRdb's table has in-frame clones only and misses some. Of tens of thousands of clones listed, 88% are singletons. CDR3 length: 13 amino acids. Per the germline V gene, CDR1 is MRHNA and CDR2 is SNTAGT. V shed 6 bases and J shed 8 bases, with 16 bases lying between them. The sample originates from a study of blood T cell repertoires in COVID-19. Study overall: PBMCs, B-cell-depleted T cells, or T cells provided the cDNA or gDNA that made up the material.

This clonotype was sampled from a woman aged 40 to 49 who had recovered from COVID-19. Sequenced sample: PBMCs or T cells enriched from blood (not recorded which). The chain combines TRBV6-4 with TRBJ1-2, with D tentatively TRBD1 (5 bases). The CDR3 loop is CASRSTGTQGYTF. CDR3 in DNA: TGTGCCAGCAGAAGCACAGGTACTCAGGGCTACACCTTC.